Shown below are 30 T cell receptor beta chains from a single sample sequenced in a study of blood T cell repertoires in COVID-19. Libraries were prepared by immunoSEQ multiplex PCR; TCRdb keeps only in-frame clonotypes and omits some of them. The sample gives about 160,000 clones, approximately 80% of which show up once; roughly 3.5% is in the top ten. Sequenced: PBMCs or T cells enriched from blood (not recorded which). These receptor sequences come from a woman aged 60-75 years who had recovered from COVID-19.

The chain employs TRBV6-1 and TRBJ1-1, with 7 positions matching TRBD1. CDR1 is MNHNS, CDR2 SASEGT, per germline. Trimming cost V 3 bases and J 7 bases; bases outside gene matches: 2. This CDR3 is built from 12 residues. DNA for the CDR3: TGTGCCAGCAGTGACGGGACAGATGAAGCTTTCTTT. It translates to CASSDGTDEAFF.

The genes are TRBV5-4 and TRBJ1-4, with 7 nucleotides matching TRBD1. The CDR3 extends over 13 amino acids. Germline assignment: CDR1 SGHNT and CDR2 YYREEE (reference sequence). V dropped 4 bases and J dropped 5; count of bases not matched to a gene: 2. The CDR3 loop is CASSGDRNEKLFF. The DNA for the CDR3 is TGTGCCAGCAGCGGGGACAGAAATGAAAAACTGTTTTTT. Full variable domain (remainder filled in from reference TRBV5-4 and TRBJ1-4): ETGVTQSPTHLIKTRGQQVTLRCSSQSGHNTVSWYQQALGQGPQFIFQYYREEENGRGNFPPRFSGLQFPNYSSELNVNALELDDSALYLCASSGDRNEKLFFGSGTQLSVL.

The rearrangement links TRBV3-1 (or the pseudogene TRBV3-2) to TRBJ2-3, with TRBD2 matching over 8 bases. Germline V CDR1 and CDR2: LGHDT, YNNKEL (reference sequence). Trimming took 1 base from V and 5 from J; bases not matched to a gene: 8. CDR3 size: 16 residues. The CDR3 region is CASSQVFSGVVDTQYF. In DNA, the CDR3 is TGTGCCAGCAGCCAAGTGTTTAGCGGGGTGGTAGATACGCAGTATTTT.

The gene calls are TRBV29-1 and TRBJ1-2; TRBD1 matches at 9 bases. CDR1 and CDR2 from the germline V gene are SQVTM and ANQGSEA. This CDR3 is 13 amino acids long. The V segment lost 6 bases and the J segment 6 bases; nucleotides outside the gene matches: 8. For the CDR3, the DNA is TGCAGCGTCCGTGGACAGGGGCTCAATGGCTACACCTTC. Translated, it gives CSVRGQGLNGYTF.

The V gene is TRBV5-6, the J gene TRBJ1-2, with D maybe TRBD1 (6 bases). The germline gives CDR1 SGHDT, CDR2 YYEEEE. Trimming took 4 bases from V and 2 from J, leaving 15 bases between them. The CDR3 runs to 15 residues. The CDR3 DNA reads TGTGCCAGCAGCCCTACCTGGACAGCGAACTATGGCTACACCTTC. Its translation is CASSPTWTANYGYTF. The full variable domain, its missing parts supplied by reference TRBV5-6 and TRBJ1-2, is DAGVTQSPTHLIKTRGQQVTLRCSPKSGHDTVSWYQQALGQGPQFIFQYYEEEERQRGNFPDRFSGHQFPNYSSELNVNALLLGDSALYLCASSPTWTANYGYTFGSGTRLTVV.

The chain carries TRBV11-2 and TRBJ1-2; D perhaps matches TRBD1 (6 bases). V dropped 5 bases and J dropped 6 bases, with 13 bases sitting between them. CDR3 length equals 13 residues. Germline V CDR1 and CDR2: SGHAT, FQNNGV. The CDR3 sequence is CASSVGQLDGYTF. Written as DNA, the CDR3 is TGTGCCAGCAGCGTAGGACAGCTTGATGGCTACACCTTC.

The chain combines TRBV5-1 with TRBJ1-2; 10 bases fit TRBD1. The germline gives CDR1 SGHRS, CDR2 YFSETQ. The CDR3 contains 15 residues. V was clipped by 4 bases and J by 4 bases; unmatched bases: 7. In nucleotides, the CDR3 is TGCGCCAGCAGCACGGGACAGGGGATCCCCTATGGCTACACCTTC. Amino acids: CASSTGQGIPYGYTF.

This sequence joins TRBV6-6 and TRBJ2-3; 10 bases align to TRBD1. Germline trimming cut 6 bases from V and 4 bases from J; bases unmatched to any gene: 7. This CDR3 is 15 amino acids long. The germline gives CDR1 MNHNY, CDR2 SVGAGI (reference sequence). The CDR3 loop reads CASRKAGTGADTQYF. The CDR3 DNA reads as TGTGCCAGCAGAAAGGCCGGGACAGGGGCAGATACGCAGTATTTT.

The chain links TRBV5-5 to TRBJ2-7; D may be TRBD1 (6 bases). V was cut by 0 bases and J by 3 bases, with 10 bases left in between. Germline-derived CDR1 and CDR2 are SGHKS and YYEKEE (reference sequence). The CDR3 length is 14 residues. CDR3 sequence: CASSLAGQSYEQYF. CDR3 nucleotides: TGTGCCAGCAGCTTGGCCGGACAGAGCTACGAGCAGTACTTC.

This chain connects TRBV29-1 to TRBJ2-7; 10 bases are shared with TRBD2. CDR1 is SQVTM and CDR2 is ANQGSEA in the germline V gene. This CDR3 has 13 amino acids. V lost 2 bases, J lost 6 bases, and 4 bases stayed unmatched. CDR3 coding DNA: TGCAGCGTTGAAACTAGCGGGGTCGGCGAGCAGTACTTC. Translating it yields CSVETSGVGEQYF.

This clone was observed a handful of times. The chain couples TRBV7-2 to TRBJ1-6; possibly TRBD1 for D (6 bases). The CDR3 extends over 13 amino acids. V dropped 4 bases and J dropped 11 bases, with 12 bases sitting between them. Germline V lookup: CDR1 SGHTA, CDR2 FQGNSA. CDR3 in amino acids: CASSSSRGTPLHF. The CDR3 coding sequence is TGTGCCAGCAGCTCCTCAAGGGGGACACCCCTCCACTTT.

This chain links TRBV4-2 with TRBJ2-1, with D perhaps TRBD2 (6 bases). This CDR3 is built from 15 residues. V was trimmed by 0 bases and J by 9 bases, leaving 15 bases between them. CDR1 LGHNA and CDR2 YNFKEQ come from the germline V gene. For the CDR3, the DNA is TGTGCCAGCAGCCAAGATCTGGCTAGCGTAGGTGAGCAGTTCTTC. It translates to CASSQDLASVGEQFF.

This clone turned up a few times. The chain recombines TRBV19 with TRBJ2-7, with D possibly matching TRBD1 (7 bases). The CDR3 runs 13 residues. The germline V gene has CDR1 LNHDA and CDR2 SQIVND (reference sequence). V dropped 5 bases and J dropped 3 bases, with 11 bases sitting between them. CDR3 amino acids: CASSAGQIYEQYF. For the CDR3, the DNA is TGTGCCAGTAGTGCGGGACAGATCTACGAGCAGTACTTC.

The chain recombines TRBV19 with TRBJ2-2, with D unresolved. Germline V CDR1 and CDR2: LNHDA, SQIVND (reference sequence). Trimming took off 5 bases at V and 0 bases at J, with 4 bases between the two ends. The length of the CDR3 is 13 residues. The chain's CDR3 is CASSLTNTGELFF. The CDR3 bases are TGTGCCAGTAGTCTAACGAACACCGGGGAGCTGTTTTTT.

V usage is TRBV9 and J usage is TRBJ2-7; maybe TRBD2 (5 bases). This CDR3 is built from 15 residues. V was trimmed by 0 bases and J by 3 bases, leaving 13 bases between them. Germline CDR1 SGDLS, CDR2 YYNGEE. This chain's CDR3 is CASSVDSGLLYEQYF. The CDR3 region has the DNA TGTGCCAGCAGCGTAGACTCCGGACTGCTCTACGAGCAGTACTTC.

This clone has a single count. The chain combines TRBV2 with TRBJ1-6; 9 nucleotides agree with TRBD1. Germline V gene sequence: CDR1 SNHLY, CDR2 FYNNEI. The CDR3 covers 14 residues. V was clipped by 8 bases and J by 9 bases; unmatched bases: 8. The CDR3 DNA is TGTGCCAGCGACTCCGGGACAGGGTCTTCACCCCTCCACTTT. Translated, it gives CASDSGTGSSPLHF.

The chain combines TRBV7-9 with TRBJ2-7; 8 nucleotides line up with TRBD2. V dropped 2 bases and J dropped 2; count of bases not matched to a gene: 8. In germline, CDR1 is SEHNR, CDR2 FQNEAQ (reference sequence). CDR3 length: 16 amino acids. The CDR3 DNA sequence: TGTGCCAGCAGCTTAACGCGTCTAGCGGGCGCCTACGAGCAGTACTTC. Translation gives CASSLTRLAGAYEQYF.

The chain carries TRBV2 and TRBJ1-1; D call uncertain. This CDR3 is 14 amino acids long. The germline V gene encodes CDR1 SNHLY and CDR2 FYNNEI. Trimming stripped 5 bases from V and 0 bases from J, with 10 bases between. CDR3 loop: CASSWSGMNTEAFF. The CDR3 DNA sequence: TGTGCCAGCAGTTGGTCCGGGATGAACACTGAAGCTTTCTTT.

The V gene is TRBV2, the J gene TRBJ2-7; 7 positions match TRBD2. Germline V gene lookup returns CDR1 SNHLY and CDR2 FYNNEI. V lost 3 bases and J lost 7; bases outside the gene matches: 9. CDR3 length: 14 residues. The CDR3 loop is CASSDWDRGGEQYF. CDR3 sequence (DNA): TGTGCCAGCAGTGACTGGGACCGGGGAGGGGAGCAGTACTTC. The entire variable domain, with the rest obtained from reference TRBV2 and TRBJ2-7, is as follows: EPEVTQTPSHQVTQMGQEVILRCVPISNHLYFYWYRQILGQKVEFLVSFYNNEISEKSEIFDDQFSVERPDGSNFTLKIRSTKLEDSAMYFCASSDWDRGGEQYFGPGTRLTVT.

This chain connects TRBV3-1 (or the pseudogene TRBV3-2) to TRBJ2-2, with 11 nucleotides matching TRBD1. Germline CDR1 is LGHDT and CDR2 is YNNKEL (reference sequence). With 1 base clipped from V and 5 bases from J, the junction kept 3 bases outside the gene matches. The CDR3 loop spans 16 amino acids. The CDR3 sequence is CASSQAGTGGTGELFF. The CDR3 nucleotides are TGTGCCAGCAGCCAAGCCGGGACAGGGGGTACCGGGGAGCTGTTTTTT.

This clone occurred many times. The V gene is TRBV30, the J gene TRBJ1-6; 8 bases map to TRBD1. CDR3 length: 13 amino acids. The junction had 2 bases not matched to a gene; V was cut back by 3 bases and J by 7 bases. Looked up from germline, CDR1 is GTSNPN and CDR2 is SVGIG (reference sequence). The CDR3 nucleotides read TGTGCCTGGAGAGGACAGGGAAATTCACCCCTCCACTTT. As protein: CAWRGQGNSPLHF.

The chain has TRBV6-5 and TRBJ2-1; TRBD1 is a possible D gene (6 bases). Germline CDR1 MNHEY, CDR2 SVGAGI. Trimming shortened V by 7 bases and J by 3 bases, and 16 bases separated the two germline ends. The CDR3 has 15 residues. Here the CDR3 reads CASNLGTTLYNEQFF. CDR3 coding DNA: TGTGCCAGCAACCTAGGGACAACTCTCTACAATGAGCAGTTCTTC.

The rearrangement links TRBV2 to TRBJ2-5, with 16 bases fitting TRBD2. After removal of 6 bases from V and 5 bases from J, the junction contained 9 bases not matched to a gene. Germline V gene sequence: CDR1 SNHLY, CDR2 FYNNEI. The CDR3 extends over 17 amino acids. The CDR3 sequence is CASRDGTSGGARETQYF. The CDR3 nucleotides are TGTGCCAGCAGAGACGGGACTAGCGGGGGGGCCAGGGAGACCCAGTACTTC.

The chain couples TRBV18 to TRBJ1-5; 7 bases are a match to TRBD1. This CDR3 spans 17 amino acids. From germline, CDR1 is KGHSH and CDR2 LQKENI. With 6 bases clipped from V and 2 bases from J, the junction kept 13 bases outside the gene matches. The CDR3 coding sequence is TGTGCCAGCTCGATCGCCGGGGACAGCGGGCGCAATCAGCCCCAGCATTTT. Its protein product is CASSIAGDSGRNQPQHF.

V and J are TRBV12-3 or TRBV12-4 and TRBJ1-1; possible D gene TRBD1, 5 bases. This CDR3 has 12 residues. Trimming cost V 2 bases and J 9 bases, with 10 bases left between them. The CDR3 protein is CASSLNRLKAFF. The CDR3 coding sequence is TGTGCCAGCAGTTTAAACAGGCTGAAAGCTTTCTTT.

The chain recombines TRBV25-1 with TRBJ1-1, with D perhaps TRBD1 (6 bases). The V end lost 2 bases, the J end lost 3 bases, and 19 bases lay between the germline ends. Germline assignment: CDR1 MGHDK and CDR2 SYGVNS. CDR3 length: 17 residues. As DNA, the CDR3 is TGTGCCAGCAGTGAAAAAGGGCTCAGGGGCAGGGACACTGAAGCTTTCTTT. Protein sequence: CASSEKGLRGRDTEAFF.

The chain links TRBV9 to TRBJ1-4, with a weak D call TRBD1 (5 bases). The V and J ends lost 1 base and 3 bases respectively, with 10 bases between them. This CDR3 is 15 amino acids long. In germline, CDR1 is SGDLS, CDR2 YYNGEE. This chain's CDR3 is CASSVFGGSNEKLFF. The CDR3 coding sequence is TGTGCCAGCAGCGTATTTGGGGGGTCTAATGAAAAACTGTTTTTT.

The rearrangement uses TRBV7-3 and TRBJ2-3; 12 nucleotides match TRBD1. Germline CDR1 SGHTA, CDR2 FQGTGA. The length of the CDR3 is 17 residues. The J segment lost 1 base and the V segment lost 2 bases, leaving 4 bases of the junction unmatched. DNA for the CDR3: TGTGCCAGCAGCTTAGGGACAGGGGGCGTGGGCACAGATACGCAGTATTTT. This encodes CASSLGTGGVGTDTQYF.

The rearrangement joins TRBV29-1 to TRBJ2-7; the D gene is possibly TRBD1 (6 bases). CDR3 length: 12 residues. V was shortened by 6 bases and J by 5 bases, with 14 bases between the two germline ends. From germline, CDR1 is SQVTM and CDR2 ANQGSEA. CDR3 region: CSVGWGPHEQYF. DNA of the CDR3: TGCAGCGTCGGCTGGGGGCCCCACGAGCAGTACTTC.

The chain is built from TRBV4-2 and TRBJ2-7, with D unclear. Per germline, CDR1 LGHNA and CDR2 YNFKEQ. Between the trimmed V and J ends, which lost 1 base and 2 bases, there was a span of 9 bases. CDR3 size: 14 residues. The CDR3 region has the DNA TGTGCCAGCAGCCAAGGTCTGGAGACCTACGAGCAGTACTTC. Translation: CASSQGLETYEQYF.